These T cell receptor beta chains were read from a single sample in a study of OX40 agonist ivuxolimab in advanced cancers. Method: immunoSEQ multiplex PCR; TCRdb's copy keeps in-frame clones and lacks some. The sample holds approximately 65,000 clones, 80% to 95% seen once. The specimen comprised CD4+ or CD8+ T cells sorted from blood, sampled in a trial of the OX40 agonist ivuxolimab. These receptors were obtained from an adult with an advanced solid tumor such as melanoma, head and neck, liver or kidney cancer. Both conserved end residues are part of each CDR3. The D gene is left open where the match is weak. Only some rows state a clone size, as once, few, many or a class for expanded clones.

V gene: TRBV4-3; D gene: -; J gene: TRBJ2-7; clone size: -; CDR3 protein: CASSQKQYF; CDR3 DNA: TGCGCCAGCAGCCAGAAGCAGTACTTC
V gene: TRBV9; D gene: TRBD2; J gene: TRBJ2-3; clone size: -; CDR3 protein: CASSALGGTSGVDTQYF; CDR3 DNA: TGTGCCAGCAGCGCCCTGGGGGGGACTAGCGGGGTTGATACGCAGTATTTT
V gene: TRBV7-9; D gene: -; J gene: TRBJ2-3; clone size: -; CDR3 protein: CASSLVVGASTDTQYF; CDR3 DNA: TGTGCCAGCAGCTTAGTGGTTGGTGCTAGCACAGATACGCAGTATTTT
V gene: TRBV6-5; D gene: -; J gene: TRBJ2-7; clone size: -; CDR3 protein: CASSYSPGWGWYF; CDR3 DNA: TGTGCCAGCAGTTACTCCCCCGGATGGGGGTGGTACTTC
V gene: TRBV19; D gene: TRBD2; J gene: TRBJ2-1; clone size: once; CDR3 protein: CASSSSGRANEQFF; CDR3 DNA: TGTGCCAGTAGTAGTAGCGGGAGGGCCAATGAGCAGTTCTTC
V gene: TRBV6-5; D gene: -; J gene: TRBJ1-5; clone size: -; CDR3 protein: CASSWALAGPQHF; CDR3 DNA: TGTGCCAGCAGTTGGGCCCTCGCTGGGCCCCAGCATTTT
V gene: TRBV20-1; D gene: -; J gene: TRBJ1-1; clone size: -; CDR3 protein: CSARDGTEAFF; CDR3 DNA: TGCAGTGCTAGAGACGGTACTGAAGCTTTCTTT
V gene: TRBV7-7; D gene: -; J gene: TRBJ2-1; clone size: -; CDR3 protein: CASSLGRGEQFF; CDR3 DNA: TGTGCTAGCAGCTTAGGGCGGGGTGAGCAGTTCTTC
V gene: TRBV5-1; D gene: -; J gene: TRBJ2-5; clone size: -; CDR3 protein: CASSLEGAQETQYF; CDR3 DNA: TGCGCCAGCAGCTTGGAAGGAGCCCAAGAGACCCAGTACTTC
V gene: TRBV18; D gene: TRBD1; J gene: TRBJ2-2; clone size: -; CDR3 protein: CASSPGQGETGELFF; CDR3 DNA: TGTGCCAGCTCACCGGGACAGGGGGAAACCGGGGAGCTGTTTTTT
V gene: TRBV14; D gene: -; J gene: TRBJ2-3; clone size: -; CDR3 protein: CASSQELLSTDTQYF; CDR3 DNA: TGTGCCAGCAGCCAAGAATTATTAAGCACAGATACGCAGTATTTT
V gene: TRBV9; D gene: -; J gene: TRBJ2-2; clone size: -; CDR3 protein: CASSVTAVNTGELFF; CDR3 DNA: TGTGCCAGCAGCGTCACAGCGGTTAACACCGGGGAGCTGTTTTTT
V gene: TRBV5-8; D gene: -; J gene: TRBJ2-5; clone size: -; CDR3 protein: CASSLATTQYF; CDR3 DNA: TGTGCCAGCAGCTTGGCGACGACCCAGTACTTC
V gene: TRBV27; D gene: TRBD2; J gene: TRBJ2-1; clone size: -; CDR3 protein: CASSLLADYNEQFF; CDR3 DNA: TGTGCCAGCAGTCTACTAGCGGATTACAATGAGCAGTTCTTC
V gene: TRBV7-3; D gene: -; J gene: TRBJ2-1; clone size: -; CDR3 protein: CASSLSGVGYNEQFF; CDR3 DNA: TGTGCCAGCAGCTTAAGCGGGGTCGGCTACAATGAGCAGTTCTTC
V gene: TRBV7-2; D gene: TRBD2; J gene: TRBJ2-7; clone size: -; CDR3 protein: CASSIGLAVSYEQYF; CDR3 DNA: TGTGCCAGCAGCATTGGGCTAGCGGTTTCCTACGAGCAGTACTTC
V gene: TRBV9; D gene: TRBD1; J gene: TRBJ1-4; clone size: -; CDR3 protein: CASSAGQGVNEKLFF; CDR3 DNA: TGTGCCAGCAGCGCCGGACAGGGCGTTAATGAAAAACTGTTTTTT
V gene: TRBV10-2; D gene: -; J gene: TRBJ1-2; clone size: -; CDR3 protein: CASTADTSNYGYTF; CDR3 DNA: TGCGCCAGCACTGCCGACACGAGCAACTATGGCTACACCTTC
V gene: TRBV10-3; D gene: TRBD2; J gene: TRBJ2-3; clone size: -; CDR3 protein: CAIRLILAGGDTQYF; CDR3 DNA: TGTGCCATCAGGCTGATACTAGCGGGGGGGGATACGCAGTATTTT
V gene: TRBV27; D gene: -; J gene: TRBJ1-1; clone size: few; CDR3 protein: CASRPQVRGTEAFF; CDR3 DNA: TGTGCCAGCCGCCCTCAGGTCCGAGGCACTGAAGCTTTCTTT
V gene: TRBV6-5; D gene: -; J gene: TRBJ2-3; clone size: -; CDR3 protein: CASSSGDTQYF; CDR3 DNA: TGTGCCAGCAGTAGCGGAGATACGCAGTATTTT
V gene: TRBV21-1; D gene: -; J gene: TRBJ2-6; clone size: -; CDR3 protein: CASSKDLRASGANVLTF; CDR3 DNA: TGTGCCAGCAGCAAAGATTTAAGAGCCTCTGGGGCCAACGTCCTGACTTTC
V gene: TRBV7-2; D gene: TRBD2; J gene: TRBJ2-1; clone size: -; CDR3 protein: CASTPRRGGLNEQFF; CDR3 DNA: TGTGCCAGCACTCCGAGGCGGGGGGGCCTTAATGAGCAGTTCTTC
V gene: TRBV5-1; D gene: TRBD1; J gene: TRBJ1-2; clone size: -; CDR3 protein: CASSLVGQGADGYTF; CDR3 DNA: TGCGCCAGCAGCTTGGTAGGGCAGGGGGCCGACGGCTACACCTTC
V gene: TRBV30; D gene: -; J gene: TRBJ1-4; clone size: -; CDR3 protein: CAWGPREKLFF; CDR3 DNA: TGTGCCTGGGGGCCAAGGGAAAAACTGTTTTTT
V gene: TRBV5-1; D gene: -; J gene: TRBJ2-7; clone size: few; CDR3 protein: CASSLAPEYEQYF; CDR3 DNA: TGCGCCAGCAGCTTGGCCCCCGAGTACGAGCAGTACTTC
V gene: TRBV18; D gene: -; J gene: TRBJ1-2; clone size: -; CDR3 protein: CASSPNPEAGYTF; CDR3 DNA: TGTGCCAGCTCACCTAACCCAGAGGCTGGCTACACCTTC
V gene: TRBV9; D gene: -; J gene: TRBJ1-1; clone size: -; CDR3 protein: CASSVPGNTEAFF; CDR3 DNA: TGTGCCAGCAGCGTCCCCGGGAACACTGAAGCTTTCTTT
V gene: TRBV18; D gene: -; J gene: TRBJ1-5; clone size: -; CDR3 protein: CASSPQGDNQPQHF; CDR3 DNA: TGTGCCAGCTCACCACAAGGGGACAATCAGCCCCAGCATTTT
V gene: TRBV7-3; D gene: TRBD2; J gene: TRBJ2-5; clone size: -; CDR3 protein: CASSLGVSGSETQYF; CDR3 DNA: TGTGCCAGCAGCTTAGGGGTTAGCGGGAGCGAGACCCAGTACTTC
V gene: TRBV23-1; D gene: -; J gene: TRBJ2-3; clone size: -; CDR3 protein: CASRFTLIPTGRADTQYF; CDR3 DNA: TGCGCCAGCAGATTCACCCTAATCCCTACAGGTAGGGCGGATACGCAGTATTTT
V gene: TRBV30; D gene: TRBD1; J gene: TRBJ1-1; clone size: -; CDR3 protein: CAWSPLQGASTEAFF; CDR3 DNA: TGTGCCTGGAGTCCACTACAGGGGGCTAGCACTGAAGCTTTCTTT
V gene: TRBV11-2; D gene: TRBD2; J gene: TRBJ2-3; clone size: -; CDR3 protein: CASSLGLAGVTDTQYF; CDR3 DNA: TGTGCCAGCAGCTTGGGACTAGCGGGGGTCACAGATACGCAGTATTTT
V gene: TRBV6-5; D gene: -; J gene: TRBJ1-1; clone size: -; CDR3 protein: CASSSLGTEAFF; CDR3 DNA: TGTGCCAGCAGTTCCCTAGGGACTGAAGCTTTCTTT
V gene: TRBV19; D gene: -; J gene: TRBJ1-6; clone size: -; CDR3 protein: CATVGQGDSPLHF; CDR3 DNA: TGTGCCACCGTGGGGCAGGGAGATTCACCCCTCCACTTT
V gene: TRBV5-4; D gene: TRBD2; J gene: TRBJ2-1; clone size: -; CDR3 protein: CASQQRGGAHEQFF; CDR3 DNA: TGTGCCAGCCAACAACGGGGGGGGGCCCATGAGCAGTTCTTC
V gene: TRBV5-1; D gene: -; J gene: TRBJ2-5; clone size: -; CDR3 protein: CASTLSLGGETQYF; CDR3 DNA: TGCGCCAGCACCTTAAGCTTGGGTGGTGAGACCCAGTACTTC
V gene: TRBV27; D gene: -; J gene: TRBJ1-1; clone size: -; CDR3 protein: CASSALRGTEAFF; CDR3 DNA: TGTGCCAGCAGTGCCTTGAGGGGCACTGAAGCTTTCTTT
V gene: TRBV7-9; D gene: -; J gene: TRBJ2-3; clone size: -; CDR3 protein: CASSLGNTQYF; CDR3 DNA: TGTGCCAGCAGCTTGGGTAATACGCAGTATTTT
V gene: TRBV27; D gene: -; J gene: TRBJ2-1; clone size: -; CDR3 protein: CASLSLYNEQFF; CDR3 DNA: TGTGCCAGCTTATCTCTATACAATGAGCAGTTCTTC
V gene: TRBV21-1; D gene: -; J gene: TRBJ1-2; clone size: -; CDR3 protein: CASSKVTRRGEGANYGYTF; CDR3 DNA: TGTGCCAGCAGCAAAGTAACCAGGAGGGGAGAAGGGGCTAACTATGGCTACACCTTC
V gene: TRBV27; D gene: TRBD2; J gene: TRBJ2-1; clone size: -; CDR3 protein: CASSRLASSYNEQFF; CDR3 DNA: TGTGCCAGCAGTAGACTAGCTTCCTCGTACAATGAGCAGTTCTTC
V gene: TRBV19; D gene: -; J gene: TRBJ2-2; clone size: -; CDR3 protein: CASRTPDGGKNTGELFF; CDR3 DNA: TGTGCCAGCCGAACCCCCGATGGGGGAAAGAACACCGGGGAGCTGTTTTTT
V gene: TRBV6-1; D gene: -; J gene: TRBJ2-7; clone size: -; CDR3 protein: CASSRNRVGPYEQYF; CDR3 DNA: TGTGCCAGCAGCCGAAACAGGGTCGGTCCCTACGAGCAGTACTTC
V gene: TRBV12-2; D gene: -; J gene: TRBJ2-5; clone size: -; CDR3 protein: CASRPSFRTAQETQYF; CDR3 DNA: TGTGCAAGTCGCCCTAGTTTTAGGACAGCCCAAGAGACCCAGTACTTC
V gene: TRBV5-4; D gene: TRBD1; J gene: TRBJ2-7; clone size: -; CDR3 protein: CASSPGTGLSYEQYF; CDR3 DNA: TGTGCCAGCAGCCCCGGGACAGGACTCTCCTACGAGCAGTACTTC
V gene: TRBV7-9; D gene: -; J gene: TRBJ2-7; clone size: -; CDR3 protein: CASSLDGGTYEQYF; CDR3 DNA: TGTGCCAGCAGCTTGGACGGAGGGACCTACGAGCAGTACTTC